The 25 T cell receptor beta chains below were found in one sample sequenced in a study of cytotoxic CD8 clonotypes in ibrutinib-treated CLL. Assay used: immunoSEQ multiplex PCR; TCRdb lists only in-frame clones, some missing. The sample lists approximately 30,000 clones, roughly 69% occurring once. This sample comprised PBMCs, obtained after 24 months of ibrutinib treatment. The receptors were gathered from a human donor with chronic lymphocytic leukemia.

Written as DNA, the CDR3 is TGTGCCAGCAGTTTTACACAAAGTACTGGAAACACCATATATTTT. Translated: CASSFTQSTGNTIYF. The rearrangement uses TRBV28 and TRBJ1-3, with D hard to call. Germline loops: CDR1 MDHEN, CDR2 SYDVKM. This CDR3 contains 15 residues. V shed 3 bases and J shed 2 bases, with 11 bases lying between them.

This chain links TRBV5-1 with TRBJ2-2; no definite D call. CDR3 length: 14 amino acids. Trimming cost V 1 base and J 0 bases, with 4 bases left between them. From germline, CDR1 is SGHRS and CDR2 YFSETQ. CDR3 amino acids: CASSLSPNTGELFF. CDR3 in DNA: TGCGCCAGCAGCTTGTCCCCGAACACCGGGGAGCTGTTTTTT.

This clone was found a few times. The rearrangement uses TRBV11-2 and TRBJ2-2; TRBD1 agrees at 8 bases. Germline CDR1 and CDR2: SGHAT and FQNNGV. J gave up 2 bases and V 1 base, and 3 bases lay outside the gene matches. This CDR3 is 16 amino acids long. The CDR3 nucleotides are TGTGCCAGCAGCTTAGGACAGGGGATTAACACCGGGGAGCTGTTTTTT. It yields the protein CASSLGQGINTGELFF.

The V gene is TRBV19, the J gene TRBJ2-6, with a possible D match to TRBD1 (6 bases). V was cut by 3 bases and J by 3 bases, with 9 bases left in between. Germline CDR1 is LNHDA and CDR2 is SQIVND (reference sequence). This CDR3 contains 15 residues. In DNA, the CDR3 is TGTGCCAGTAGTATCTCAGGGGTTGGGGCCAACGTCCTGACTTTC. The encoded protein is CASSISGVGANVLTF. Complete variable domain (other parts from reference TRBV19 and TRBJ2-6): DGGITQSPKYLFRKEGQNVTLSCEQNLNHDAMYWYRQDPGQGLRLIYYSQIVNDFQKGDIAEGYSVSREKKESFPLTVTSAQKNPTAFYLCASSISGVGANVLTFGAGSRLTVL.

The chain joins TRBV29-1 to TRBJ2-5, with 7 bases lining up with TRBD1. Trimming at V came to 7 bases and at J to 5 bases, leaving 13 bases not matched to a gene. In germline, CDR1 is SQVTM, CDR2 ANQGSEA. This CDR3 has 14 amino acids. The CDR3 reads CSARPTGLVETQYF. CDR3 sequence (DNA): TGCAGCGCTAGACCGACAGGGCTGGTGGAGACCCAGTACTTC.

J is TRBJ2-5 and V is TRBV5-6; 9 bases map to TRBD1. The CDR3 contains 12 residues. J was trimmed by 5 bases and V by 6 bases; bases with no gene match: 2. The germline V gene has CDR1 SGHDT and CDR2 YYEEEE. The CDR3 is CASTDRGETQYF. Here the CDR3 DNA reads TGTGCCAGCACGGACAGGGGTGAGACCCAGTACTTC. Filled out from reference TRBV5-6 and TRBJ2-5, the complete variable domain reads DAGVTQSPTHLIKTRGQQVTLRCSPKSGHDTVSWYQQALGQGPQFIFQYYEEEERQRGNFPDRFSGHQFPNYSSELNVNALLLGDSALYLCASTDRGETQYFGPGTRLLVL.

The chain employs TRBV7-2 and TRBJ2-1, with 9 bases that match TRBD2. Trimming cost V 5 bases and J 4 bases; bases outside gene matches: 12. From germline, CDR1 is SGHTA and CDR2 FQGNSA. The CDR3 length is 17 residues. This chain's CDR3 is CASSPASGATEYNEQFF. The CDR3 bases are TGTGCCAGCAGCCCAGCTAGCGGGGCGACTGAATACAATGAGCAGTTCTTC.

The chain employs TRBV5-4 and TRBJ2-7; 9 positions agree with TRBD2. CDR3 size: 15 residues. Germline-derived CDR1 and CDR2 are SGHNT and YYREEE (reference sequence). J lost 0 bases, V lost 3 bases, and 4 bases had no gene match. The CDR3 DNA reads TGTGCCAGCAGCTGGGGAGCGGGGGGCTCCTACGAGCAGTACTTC. Amino acids: CASSWGAGGSYEQYF.

This sequence joins TRBV15 and TRBJ2-1; D is possibly TRBD1 (6 bases). The germline V and J ends were trimmed by 1 base and 5 bases, with 15 bases remaining between them. The germline V gene has CDR1 LNHNV and CDR2 YYDKDF (reference sequence). This CDR3 has 16 amino acids. CDR3 nucleotide sequence: TGTGCCACCAGCAGAGGTTTACAGGGAAGAGACAATGAGCAGTTCTTC. As protein: CATSRGLQGRDNEQFF.

This clone was seen once. The rearrangement joins TRBV18 to TRBJ1-2; D possibly corresponds to TRBD1 (6 bases). The CDR3 length is 13 residues. V lost 3 bases, J lost 7 bases, and 12 bases lay in between. Germline loops: CDR1 KGHSH, CDR2 LQKENI. The CDR3 loop is CASSPRQELGYTF. The CDR3 nucleotides are TGTGCCAGCTCACCGAGACAGGAACTTGGCTACACCTTC.

This sequence joins TRBV28 and TRBJ2-7, with TRBD2 matching 7 bases. Germline CDR1 is MDHEN and CDR2 is SYDVKM. The ends lost 2 bases at V and 3 bases at J; junction bases unmatched: 7. The CDR3 runs to 15 residues. The CDR3 DNA follows: TGTGCCAGCAGTTTACAGGCTAGCGGAGACTACGAGCAGTACTTC. Amino acid sequence: CASSLQASGDYEQYF.

The rearrangement uses TRBV29-1 and TRBJ1-2; TRBD1 might be the D (6 bases). This CDR3 is built from 14 residues. Germline CDR1 and CDR2: SQVTM and ANQGSEA. V lost 4 bases and J 7 bases, leaving 19 bases between the germline ends. The CDR3 bases are TGCAGCGTTGCCCCGGGAAACCGAGGGGGTGGCTACACCTTC. Translating it yields CSVAPGNRGGGYTF.

V and J are TRBV30 and TRBJ2-1; D perhaps matches TRBD1 (5 bases). The CDR3 consists of 12 residues. Trimming stripped 3 bases from V and 6 bases from J, with 9 bases between. The germline V gene has CDR1 GTSNPN and CDR2 SVGIG (reference sequence). CDR3 residues: CAWSPDINEQFF. The CDR3 nucleotides are TGTGCCTGGAGCCCGGACATCAATGAGCAGTTCTTC. Full variable domain (remainder filled in from reference TRBV30 and TRBJ2-1): SQTIHQWPATLVQPVGSPLSLECTVEGTSNPNLYWYRQAAGRGLQLLFYSVGIGQISSEVPQNLSASRPQDRQFILSSKKLLLSDSGFYLCAWSPDINEQFFGPGTRLTVL.

The chain couples TRBV30 to TRBJ2-5; possible D gene TRBD2, 6 bases. CDR3 length: 12 residues. V dropped 5 bases and J dropped 10 bases, with 17 bases sitting between them. Germline loops: CDR1 GTSNPN, CDR2 SVGIG (reference sequence). In nucleotides, the CDR3 is TGTGCCTGGGGGACTTCCCTAGCTGGCCAGTACTTC. Encoded protein: CAWGTSLAGQYF.

This CDR3 is CAWRTGSSYNSPLHF. Written as DNA, the CDR3 is TGTGCCTGGCGGACAGGGAGCTCCTATAATTCACCCCTCCACTTT. V gene TRBV30 combines with J gene TRBJ1-6, with 8 bases that match TRBD1. CDR1 GTSNPN and CDR2 SVGIG come from the germline V gene (reference sequence). Germline trimming cut 5 bases from V and 0 bases from J; bases unmatched to any gene: 3. The CDR3 runs to 15 residues.

V gene TRBV11-3 combines with J gene TRBJ2-2; D possibly uses TRBD1 or TRBD2 (5 bases each). Trimming removed 0 bases at V and 4 bases at J, with 12 bases between. The CDR3 covers 16 residues. Germline loops: CDR1 SGHNT, CDR2 YENEEA. The CDR3 is CASSLDTSGSTGELFF. The CDR3 DNA sequence: TGTGCCAGCAGCTTAGATACATCAGGGAGCACCGGGGAGCTGTTTTTT. Drawing the rest from reference TRBV11-3 and TRBJ2-2, the complete variable domain is EAGVVQSPRYKIIEKKQPVAFWCNPISGHNTLYWYLQNLGQGPELLIRYENEEAVDDSQLPKDRFSAERLKGVDSTLKIQPAELGDSAVYLCASSLDTSGSTGELFFGEGSRLTVL.

The V and J genes are TRBV6-5 and TRBJ2-7; TRBD2 is a possible D gene (5 bases). This CDR3 is 16 amino acids long. The ends were cut back, 4 bases at V and 0 bases at J, with 16 bases in the middle. Germline V gives CDR1 MNHEY, CDR2 SVGAGI. This chain's CDR3 is CASSSPSGRVSYEQYF. CDR3 nucleotide sequence: TGTGCCAGCAGTTCTCCGAGCGGAAGGGTCTCCTACGAGCAGTACTTC.

The gene calls are TRBV14 and TRBJ2-7; TRBD1 matches 10 bases. Germline CDR1 is SGHDN and CDR2 is FVKESK. The CDR3 length is 12 residues. The trim removed 4 bases at V and 6 bases at J, leaving 0 bases unmatched. The CDR3 nucleotides read TGTGCCAGCAGCCGGGACAGGGGCGAGCAGTACTTC. Its translation: CASSRDRGEQYF.

This clone has a single count. This chain uses TRBV30 with TRBJ2-2; D may correspond to TRBD1 or TRBD2 (5 bases each). Germline loops: CDR1 GTSNPN, CDR2 SVGIG (reference sequence). The CDR3 contains 14 residues. V gave up 4 bases and J gave up 8 bases, with 17 bases separating them. The CDR3 nucleotides are TGTGCCTGGAACCGGGACCGAGGGTTTGGGGAGCTGTTTTTT. As protein: CAWNRDRGFGELFF.

The J gene is TRBJ1-2, the V gene TRBV19; TRBD1 matches at 10 bases. This CDR3 contains 13 residues. Unmatched junction bases numbered 2, after V lost 3 bases and J lost 7 bases. The germline gives CDR1 LNHDA, CDR2 SQIVND (reference sequence). CDR3 in DNA: TGTGCCAGTAGTATGACAGGGGGCGGTGGCTACACCTTC. Residues: CASSMTGGGGYTF.

The V and J genes are TRBV28 and TRBJ2-7; 7 bases match TRBD1. The germline V gene encodes CDR1 MDHEN and CDR2 SYDVKM. The CDR3 spans 15 residues. The V segment lost 2 bases and the J segment 6 bases; nucleotides outside the gene matches: 10. DNA of the CDR3: TGTGCCAGCAGTTTAAGAGGGGGCCGAGAGGGCGAGCAGTACTTC. Encoded protein: CASSLRGGREGEQYF.

V is TRBV5-1 and J is TRBJ2-7; a weak D match, TRBD2 (5 bases). V was pared by 0 bases and J by 3 bases, with 7 bases between. Germline V gene sequence: CDR1 SGHRS, CDR2 YFSETQ. There are 13 residues in the CDR3. In DNA, the CDR3 is TGCGCCAGCAGCTTGGCCGGGATCTACGAGCAGTACTTC. Its protein product is CASSLAGIYEQYF.

The rearrangement joins TRBV6-6 to TRBJ2-5; 7 bases agree with TRBD2. Germline V CDR1 and CDR2: MNHNY, SVGAGI (reference sequence). V shed 2 bases, J shed 0 bases, and the junction held 3 bases outside the gene matches. CDR3 length equals 15 residues. CDR3 nucleotide sequence: TGTGCCAGCAGTTACGACGGGAGGTACCAAGAGACCCAGTACTTC. It translates to CASSYDGRYQETQYF.

V and J are TRBV30 and TRBJ1-5; 9 nucleotides agree with TRBD1. Germline CDR1 GTSNPN, CDR2 SVGIG (reference sequence). The CDR3 has 17 residues. V trimming: 1 base; J trimming: 7 bases; junction bases outside the gene matches: 14. CDR3 coding DNA: TGTGCCTGGAGTGGGGGAAGCGGGACAGGGCGAGGACAGCCCCAGCATTTT. As protein: CAWSGGSGTGRGQPQHF.

V gene TRBV5-5 combines with J gene TRBJ1-1; 9 bases are a match to TRBD1. The CDR3 runs 13 residues. In germline, CDR1 is SGHKS, CDR2 YYEKEE (reference sequence). After removal of 3 bases from V and 6 bases from J, the junction contained 3 bases not matched to a gene. CDR3 sequence (DNA): TGTGCCAGCAGCTGGACAGGGGAGTCTGAAGCTTTCTTT. Its protein is CASSWTGESEAFF.